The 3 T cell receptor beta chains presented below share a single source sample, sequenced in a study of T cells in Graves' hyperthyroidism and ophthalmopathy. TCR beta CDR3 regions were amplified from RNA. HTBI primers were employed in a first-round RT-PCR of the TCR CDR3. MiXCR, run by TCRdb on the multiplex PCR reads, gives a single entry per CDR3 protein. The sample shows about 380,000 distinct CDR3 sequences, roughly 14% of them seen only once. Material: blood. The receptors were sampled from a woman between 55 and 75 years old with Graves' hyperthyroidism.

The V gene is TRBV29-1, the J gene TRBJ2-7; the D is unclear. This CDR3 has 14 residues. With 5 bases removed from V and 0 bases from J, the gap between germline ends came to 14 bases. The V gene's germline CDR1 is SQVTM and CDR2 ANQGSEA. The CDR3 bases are TGCAGCGTTAGATCTCCGAGAAGCTCCTACGAGCAGTACTTC. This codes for CSVRSPRSSYEQYF.

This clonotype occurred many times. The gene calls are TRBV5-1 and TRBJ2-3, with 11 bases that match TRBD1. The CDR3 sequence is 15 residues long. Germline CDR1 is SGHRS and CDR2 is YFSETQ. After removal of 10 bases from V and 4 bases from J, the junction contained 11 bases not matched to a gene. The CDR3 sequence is CASAWDRGGADTQYF. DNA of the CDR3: TGCGCCTCAGCGTGGGACAGGGGGGGCGCAGATACGCAGTATTTT.

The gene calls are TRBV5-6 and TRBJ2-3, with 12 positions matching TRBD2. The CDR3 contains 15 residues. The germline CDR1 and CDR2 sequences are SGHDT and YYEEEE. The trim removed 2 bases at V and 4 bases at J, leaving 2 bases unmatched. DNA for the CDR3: TGTGCCAGCAGCTTCAGGACTAGCGGGGCAGATACGCAGTATTTT. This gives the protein CASSFRTSGADTQYF.